This TCR beta chain was captured by sequencing in a study of blood T cell repertoires in COVID-19. Across the study: COVID-19 samples from acute and convalescent phases originated in the United States, Italy and Spain. The analysed material was cDNA or gDNA that came from T cells, B-cell-depleted T cells, or PBMCs.

Germline V lookup: CDR1 WSHSY, CDR2 SAAADI. The length of the CDR3 is 16 residues. Deletions cut 3 bases from V and 1 base from J, with 15 bases between. Study processing details: Scientists estimated how many nucleated cells there were by amplifying reference gene primers. Here immunoSEQ multiplex PCR was the method, and the copy in TCRdb shows in-frame clones only, minus some. The V and J calls and clone size were taken over from that table, and D and trimming were inferred from the DNA. The sample includes about 130,000 clones, around 86% of them seen just once. Sequencing was done on a sample of peripheral blood. The V and J genes are TRBV10-2 and TRBJ1-2; D is undetermined. The sequence was collected from a woman aged 55 to 70 with active or convalescent COVID-19. The CDR3 spells CASSDLAGLVNYGYTF. The CDR3, as DNA: TGCGCCAGCAGTGACCTCGCCGGACTGGTTAACTATGGCTACACCTTC.